This is a list of T cell receptor beta chains from one sample in a study of blood T cell repertoires in COVID-19. The protocol was immunoSEQ multiplex PCR, while the TCRdb copy is restricted to in-frame clones and leaves out a portion. The profile covers fewer than 350,000 clones, with 89% appearing a single time and about 1.7% taken by the ten largest. The specimen sequenced was PBMCs or T cells enriched from blood (not recorded which). These receptors were collected from a woman in her forties who had recovered from COVID-19. The CDR3 runs from the conserved cysteine through the conserved F or W. Fields, in order: clone size, V gene, CDR3 length, J gene, D gene, CDR3 DNA, CDR3 protein. A D gene is named only where the DNA matches it firmly. Clone size, where shown, is once, few, many, or a class for clones that have expanded.

-	TRBV6-5	14	TRBJ2-2	-	TGTGCCAGCTGCGGCCTCGCGAACACCGGGGAGCTGTTTTTT	CASCGLANTGELFF
-	TRBV7-9	11	TRBJ2-5	-	TGTGCCAGCAGCCCGCAAGAGACCCAGTACTTC	CASSPQETQYF
-	TRBV14	17	TRBJ2-2	TRBD2	TGTGCCAGCAGCCAAGATCTGACTAGCGGGTTCACCGGGGAGCTGTTTTTT	CASSQDLTSGFTGELFF
-	TRBV24-1	16	TRBJ1-4	TRBD1	TGTGCCACCAGTCCGACAGGGAACGCAACTAATGAAAAACTGTTTTTT	CATSPTGNATNEKLFF
-	TRBV5-1	14	TRBJ1-2	-	TGCGCCAGCAGTTCTCAGGGAAGTGGTGCTGGCTACACCTTC	CASSSQGSGAGYTF
-	TRBV29-1	12	TRBJ1-2	-	TGCAGCTCTGGGGACACAGGGAGTGGCTACACCTTC	CSSGDTGSGYTF
-	TRBV5-1	16	TRBJ2-3	TRBD1	TGCGCCAGCAGTTACACAGGGGGCGCTGTTACCGATACGCAGTATTTT	CASSYTGGAVTDTQYF
-	TRBV18	11	TRBJ2-7	-	TGTGCCACTACAGATCGTTACGAGCAGTACTTC	CATTDRYEQYF
once	TRBV9	16	TRBJ2-3	TRBD2	TGTGCCAGCAGCCGAGGACTAGCGGGAGCTGCGGATACGCAGTATTTT	CASSRGLAGAADTQYF
-	TRBV12-5	15	TRBJ2-1	-	TGTGCTAGTGGTTTGCTCCGGGGGAGAAACAATGAGCAGTTCTTC	CASGLLRGRNNEQFF
-	TRBV5-8	15	TRBJ1-1	TRBD1	TGTGCCAGCAGCTCATGGGACAGGCTGAACACTGAAGCTTTCTTT	CASSSWDRLNTEAFF
-	TRBV6-2/TRBV6-3	15	TRBJ2-6	-	TGTGCCAGCAGTCTTGAGGGAGGTGGGGCCAACGTCCTGACTTTC	CASSLEGGGANVLTF